This T cell receptor beta chain stems from a study of blood T cell repertoires in COVID-19. Study summary: Samples taken during acute and convalescent COVID-19 were collected in the United States, Italy and Spain. T cells, B-cell-depleted T cells, or PBMCs provided the cDNA or gDNA that served as material.

The data were produced by immunoSEQ multiplex PCR, yet TCRdb's version contains in-frame clones alone and is incomplete. The profile shows around 170,000 clones, 85% to 90% of them singletons. The source material was peripheral blood. This TCR derives from a woman under 40 with active or convalescent COVID-19.

The CDR3 region has the DNA TGCGCCAGCAGCTCCGGGACAGGGCCCTACAATGAGCAGTTCTTC. Amino acid sequence: CASSSGTGPYNEQFF. The V gene is TRBV5-1, the J gene TRBJ2-1, with 9 bases identical to TRBD1. Trimming cost V 3 bases and J 2 bases; bases outside gene matches: 3. The CDR3 is 15 residues long. The V gene's germline CDR1 is SGHRS and CDR2 YFSETQ.